Below, 29 T cell receptor beta chains from the same sample are listed, as sequenced in a study of cytomegalovirus exposure and HLA in healthy donors. Repertoires were generated with immunoSEQ multiplex PCR, while TCRdb's copy carries only in-frame clones and drops some. The sample lists around 150,000 clones, 70% to 90% occurring once. The sample consisted of PBMCs. The source of these receptors is a man in his thirties or forties in good health and CMV-seropositive.

The rearrangement joins TRBV7-8 to TRBJ2-7; 9 bases align to TRBD2. The CDR3 has 16 amino acids. Unmatched junction bases numbered 8, after V lost 5 bases and J lost 0 bases. CDR1 is SGHVS and CDR2 is FQNEAQ in the germline V gene. As DNA, the CDR3 is TGTGCCAGCAGCCCCCTGGGGGGACTAGCCTCCTACGAGCAGTACTTC. Amino acid sequence: CASSPLGGLASYEQYF.

The chain combines TRBV2 with TRBJ2-3, with D perhaps TRBD1 (6 bases). From germline, CDR1 is SNHLY and CDR2 FYNNEI. The CDR3 is 16 residues long. V was cut by 6 bases and J by 1 base, with 17 bases left in between. The CDR3 spells CASSEGLQGRTDTQYF. Here the CDR3 DNA reads TGTGCCAGCAGCGAGGGGCTACAGGGACGCACAGATACGCAGTATTTT.

The CDR3 DNA reads as TGTGCCAGCAGCGTAGGGAAGCTAGGTCAGCCCCAGCATTTT. The encoded protein is CASSVGKLGQPQHF. The V and J genes are TRBV7-9 and TRBJ1-5; no clear D gene. Germline-derived CDR1 and CDR2 are SEHNR and FQNEAQ (reference sequence). V was pared by 5 bases and J by 6 bases, with 14 bases between. CDR3 length equals 14 residues. Using reference TRBV7-9 and TRBJ1-5 for the parts outside the CDR3, the full variable domain is DTGVSQNPRHKITKRGQNVTFRCDPISEHNRLYWYRQTLGQGPEFLTYFQNEAQLEKSRLLSDRFSAERPKGSFSTLEIQRTEQGDSAMYLCASSVGKLGQPQHFGDGTRLSIL.

This chain connects TRBV7-3 to TRBJ2-3; tentative D call: TRBD1 (6 bases). The CDR3 length is 15 residues. The V gene lost 0 bases and the J gene lost 0 bases, with 7 bases spanning the gap. Germline CDR1 is SGHTA and CDR2 is FQGTGA. DNA for the CDR3: TGTGCCAGCAGCTTAACGGGGGCCAGCACAGATACGCAGTATTTT. Its translation is CASSLTGASTDTQYF.

This clone showed up just once. CDR3 sequence reads: CAWSVRSRHQPQHF. The CDR3 DNA reads TGTGCCTGGAGTGTACGCAGCAGGCATCAGCCCCAGCATTTT. V gene TRBV30 combines with J gene TRBJ1-5, with D unresolved. Germline loops: CDR1 GTSNPN, CDR2 SVGIG (reference sequence). The V gene lost 0 bases and the J gene lost 5 bases, with 11 bases spanning the gap. The CDR3 length is 14 residues.

V usage is TRBV9 and J usage is TRBJ2-5, with a tentative D call TRBD2 (7 bases). The CDR3 consists of 15 residues. Per germline, CDR1 SGDLS and CDR2 YYNGEE. With 4 bases removed from V and 5 bases from J, the gap between germline ends came to 18 bases. The CDR3 region has the DNA TGTGCCAGCAGCCTTCGGAGGGGGAGGGACGAGACCCAGTACTTC. This gives the protein CASSLRRGRDETQYF.

CDR3: CASSTHRGYGNQPQHF. The DNA of the CDR3 is TGTGCCAGCAGCACCCACAGGGGGTATGGCAATCAGCCCCAGCATTTT. This chain joins TRBV7-2 and TRBJ1-5; TRBD1 agrees at 8 bases. J lost 2 bases, V lost 5 bases, and 8 bases had no gene match. The CDR3 consists of 16 residues. Per germline, CDR1 SGHTA and CDR2 FQGNSA.

This chain connects TRBV2 to TRBJ1-3; D is possibly TRBD1 (6 bases). The ends were cut back, 5 bases at V and 4 bases at J, with 15 bases in the middle. CDR3 size: 15 residues. Germline V lookup: CDR1 SNHLY, CDR2 FYNNEI. The CDR3, as DNA: TGTGCCAGCAGTTTTACCGGGACACAAGGAAACACCATATATTTT. The encoded protein is CASSFTGTQGNTIYF.

CDR3 in DNA: TGTGCCAGCAGCTTAGAAGGAGACAATCAGCCCCAGCATTTT. It is translated as CASSLEGDNQPQHF. The chain links TRBV7-9 to TRBJ1-5; D remains unclear. This CDR3 has 14 residues. Germline lookup yields CDR1 SEHNR and CDR2 FQNEAQ (reference sequence). The ends were cut back, 1 base at V and 3 bases at J, with 7 bases in the middle.

CDR3 region: CASSLGSREVDEQFF. In DNA form, the CDR3 reads TGTGCCAGCAGCTTAGGGTCCAGGGAGGTAGATGAGCAGTTCTTC. The chain combines TRBV11-3 with TRBJ2-1, with a weak D call TRBD2 (6 bases). V was pared by 1 base and J by 8 bases, with 15 bases between. Germline V gene sequence: CDR1 SGHNT, CDR2 YENEEA. This CDR3 spans 15 amino acids.

The chain has TRBV29-1 and TRBJ2-7; D gene unclear. The CDR3 contains 13 residues. Trimming took off 4 bases at V and 1 base at J, with 11 bases between the two ends. The V gene's germline CDR1 is SQVTM and CDR2 ANQGSEA. The CDR3 here is CSVGVLTSYEQYF. DNA of the CDR3: TGCAGCGTTGGTGTTTTGACTTCCTACGAGCAGTACTTC.

A single count supports this clone. V is TRBV6-1 and J is TRBJ1-1; unclear D gene. The CDR3 contains 14 residues. V lost 6 bases, J lost 6 bases, and 17 bases lay in between. Germline V gene data show CDR1 as MNHNS and CDR2 as SASEGT. CDR3 residues: CASSVTQTPAEAFF. CDR3 bases: TGTGCCAGCAGCGTTACACAAACCCCCGCTGAAGCTTTCTTT.

The V gene is TRBV5-1, the J gene TRBJ1-5; unclear D gene. The germline V gene has CDR1 SGHRS and CDR2 YFSETQ. V was pared by 0 bases and J by 0 bases, with 10 bases between. The CDR3 is 16 residues long. The CDR3 DNA follows: TGCGCCAGCAGCTTGGGCTCCACAGATAGCAATCAGCCCCAGCATTTT. Amino acids: CASSLGSTDSNQPQHF.

The chain combines TRBV4-3 with TRBJ2-2, with D possibly matching TRBD1 (5 bases). The V end lost 0 bases, the J end lost 6 bases, and 8 bases lay between the germline ends. Germline V gene data show CDR1 as LGHNA and CDR2 as YSLEER. The CDR3 has 14 residues. In nucleotides, the CDR3 is TGCGCCAGCAGCCAAGATAAGGGGCCCGGGGAGCTGTTTTTT. This sequence encodes CASSQDKGPGELFF.

This clone occurred once. The chain uses TRBV5-1 and TRBJ2-7; D not resolved. CDR1 is SGHRS, CDR2 YFSETQ, per germline. The length of the CDR3 is 12 residues. V lost 7 bases to trimming and J lost 0 bases, with 8 bases between them. The CDR3 reads CASAQNSYEQYF. The CDR3 nucleotides are TGCGCCAGCGCACAGAACTCCTACGAGCAGTACTTC. The complete variable domain, with remaining parts taken from reference TRBV5-1 and TRBJ2-7, reads KAGVTQTPRYLIKTRGQQVTLSCSPISGHRSVSWYQQTPGQGLQFLFEYFSETQRNKGNFPGRFSGRQFSNSRSEMNVSTLELGDSALYLCASAQNSYEQYFGPGTRLTVT.

The chain recombines TRBV2 with TRBJ1-5; maybe TRBD1 (5 bases). CDR1 SNHLY and CDR2 FYNNEI come from the germline V gene. This CDR3 is 12 amino acids long. Trimming removed 6 bases at V and 6 bases at J, with 9 bases between. CDR3 in DNA: TGTGCCAGCAGCAGGAGGGGTCAGCCCCAGCATTTT. Protein product: CASSRRGQPQHF.

The chain carries TRBV19 and TRBJ2-1; 7 nucleotides align to TRBD2. The CDR3 is 14 amino acids. V was clipped by 3 bases and J by 5 bases; unmatched bases: 4. The germline V gene has CDR1 LNHDA and CDR2 SQIVND (reference sequence). The CDR3 sequence is CASSITSEDNEQFF. The CDR3 DNA follows: TGTGCCAGTAGTATCACTAGCGAAGACAATGAGCAGTTCTTC. Full variable domain (outside the CDR3, taken from reference TRBV19 and TRBJ2-1): DGGITQSPKYLFRKEGQNVTLSCEQNLNHDAMYWYRQDPGQGLRLIYYSQIVNDFQKGDIAEGYSVSREKKESFPLTVTSAQKNPTAFYLCASSITSEDNEQFFGPGTRLTVL.

V is TRBV19 and J is TRBJ1-6; possibly TRBD1 for D (5 bases). The CDR3 has 17 residues. Germline assignment: CDR1 LNHDA and CDR2 SQIVND (reference sequence). Trimming stripped 9 bases from V and 2 bases from J, with 20 bases between. The CDR3 loop reads CASQTRDVGPYNSPLHF. DNA for the CDR3: TGTGCCAGCCAGACTAGGGACGTAGGACCCTATAATTCACCCCTCCACTTT. The whole variable domain, filled in from reference TRBV19 and TRBJ1-6, reads DGGITQSPKYLFRKEGQNVTLSCEQNLNHDAMYWYRQDPGQGLRLIYYSQIVNDFQKGDIAEGYSVSREKKESFPLTVTSAQKNPTAFYLCASQTRDVGPYNSPLHFGNGTRLTVT.

This chain uses TRBV29-1 with TRBJ2-4; 14 positions match TRBD2. The germline V gene has CDR1 SQVTM and CDR2 ANQGSEA. CDR3 length: 13 residues. Unmatched junction bases numbered 9, after V lost 5 bases and J lost 15 bases. CDR3 loop: CSVRQTSGGGLYF. CDR3 coding DNA: TGCAGCGTTCGTCAGACTAGCGGGGGGGGTCTGTACTTC.

The chain is built from TRBV5-8 and TRBJ2-1, with D perhaps matching TRBD1 (6 bases). Deletions cut 0 bases from V and 2 bases from J, with 12 bases between. This CDR3 has 16 amino acids. The germline CDR1 and CDR2 sequences are SGHTS and YDEGEE. Here the CDR3 DNA reads TGTGCCAGCAGCTTGGCCCTCGGGACACCCTACAATGAGCAGTTCTTC. Its translation: CASSLALGTPYNEQFF.

The chain is built from TRBV29-1 and TRBJ2-1; 9 positions match TRBD1. Germline values: CDR1 SQVTM, CDR2 ANQGSEA. CDR3 length equals 12 residues. With 8 bases clipped from V and 6 bases from J, the junction kept 5 bases outside the gene matches. CDR3 DNA sequence: TGCAGCACATCGACAGGGGGCAATGAGCAGTTCTTC. This encodes CSTSTGGNEQFF.

This sequence joins TRBV18 and TRBJ2-7, with TRBD2 identical over 9 bases. Per germline, CDR1 KGHSH and CDR2 LQKENI. This CDR3 contains 16 residues. J was trimmed by 2 bases and V by 3 bases; bases with no gene match: 8. CDR3 DNA sequence: TGTGCCAGCTCACCCGCGGGGGAGCGGGGGGCCTACGAGCAGTACTTC. It codes for CASSPAGERGAYEQYF.

V is TRBV2 and J is TRBJ2-3; a weak D match, TRBD2 (6 bases). V shed 7 bases and J shed 4 bases, with 12 bases lying between them. Germline CDR1 reads SNHLY; CDR2 reads FYNNEI. The length of the CDR3 is 13 residues. CDR3 region: CASIPGVADTQYF. DNA of the CDR3: TGTGCCAGCATTCCGGGGGTGGCAGATACGCAGTATTTT.

This clone occurred once. The junction departs from the called germline gene at one end, perhaps through a read error. The rearrangement links TRBV7-7 to TRBJ2-7; 11 bases are shared with TRBD1. CDR3 length: 18 amino acids. CDR1 is SSHAT, CDR2 FNYEAQ, per germline (reference sequence). CDR3 region: CASSPYPPRDRGISEQYF. In DNA, the CDR3 is TGTGCTAGCAGCCCCTACCCCCCACGGGACAGGGGGATTAGCGAGCAGTACTTC.

V and J are TRBV10-3 and TRBJ1-2, with 12 nucleotides matching TRBD1. Germline V lookup: CDR1 ENHRY, CDR2 SYGVKD. The CDR3 totals 13 residues. V gave up 1 base and J gave up 13 bases; unmatched junction bases: 4. The CDR3 DNA reads as TGTGCCATCAGTGAGTGGGACAGGGGGCATAGCACCTTC. It codes for CAISEWDRGHSTF.

The gene calls are TRBV7-9 and TRBJ2-7, with TRBD1 matching 7 bases. The ends lost 4 bases at V and 11 bases at J; junction bases unmatched: 20. This CDR3 has 16 residues. Germline lookup yields CDR1 SEHNR and CDR2 FQNEAQ (reference sequence). The CDR3 bases are TGTGCCAGCAGCTCCAAACCAGGACAGGCTGGAGCGGAAGAGTACTTC. The encoded protein is CASSSKPGQAGAEEYF.

The genes are TRBV20-1 and TRBJ1-1; D is ambiguous. V lost 0 bases, J lost 7 bases, and 6 bases lay in between. The CDR3 runs 11 residues. Germline loops: CDR1 DFQATT, CDR2 SNEGSKA (reference sequence). The CDR3, as DNA: TGCAGTGCTAGAGATAGCGGTGAAGCTTTCTTT. Its protein product is CSARDSGEAFF.

V usage is TRBV6-5 and J usage is TRBJ1-2; 8 nucleotides line up with TRBD1. The length of the CDR3 is 15 residues. V was clipped by 2 bases and J by 8 bases; unmatched bases: 10. Germline lookup yields CDR1 MNHEY and CDR2 SVGAGI. CDR3 in DNA: TGTGCCAGCAGTTACACGGCAGGGGGCATTGGAGGCTACACCTTC. It codes for CASSYTAGGIGGYTF.

The CDR3 bases are TGTGCCAGCAGCTTAGGACAGGGAAATAGCAATCAGCCCCAGCATTTT. This gives the protein CASSLGQGNSNQPQHF. The chain recombines TRBV7-9 with TRBJ1-5, with 7 nucleotides matching TRBD1. The CDR3 spans 16 residues. Germline CDR1 is SEHNR and CDR2 is FQNEAQ (reference sequence). V was clipped by 1 base and J by 0 bases; unmatched bases: 3.